This T cell receptor beta chain emerged from a study of T cell changes during pregnancy in multiple sclerosis. Germline V CDR1 and CDR2: MNHEY, SVGAGI. After removal of 4 bases from V and 9 bases from J, the junction contained 7 bases not matched to a gene. The CDR3 length is 15 residues. Libraries were prepared by immunoSEQ multiplex PCR; TCRdb keeps only in-frame clonotypes and omits some of them. The sample holds tens of thousands of clones, around nine tenths seen once. This sequence joins TRBV6-5 and TRBJ1-3; TRBD1 matches 12 bases. The sequences come from CD4+ T cells from peripheral blood mononuclear cells, collected in the first trimester of pregnancy. The sequence came from a female donor in good health, enrolled as a control in a pregnancy study. CDR3 protein: CASSWGQGASSTIYF. The CDR3 nucleotides are TGTGCCAGCAGTTGGGGACAGGGGGCTTCAAGCACCATATATTTT.